The 29 T cell receptor beta chains below come from one sample, sequenced in a study of beta chain features in type 1 diabetes. Study-wide findings and caveats: Patients with Type 1 diabetes showed moderately but significantly shorter TCRB CDR3s in all four CD4+ subsets.

The antigens these receptors bind are not known. Of the isolated RNA, all was reverse transcribed, and so the sequenced material was expressed TCRB transcripts. Some clones are missing from TCRdb's copy, which holds only in-frame ones; the method was immunoSEQ multiplex PCR. The repertoire holds around 280,000 clones, with 14% to 15% as singletons. The material sequenced was naive CD4+ T cells from blood. These receptors all stem from a man aged 18 to 30 with type 1 diabetes.

This clone was found a few times. This sequence joins TRBV5-4 and TRBJ2-7; D may be TRBD2 (6 bases). V lost 4 bases to trimming and J lost 5 bases, with 10 bases between them. Germline CDR1 reads SGHNT; CDR2 reads YYREEE (reference sequence). This CDR3 has 12 residues. The CDR3 loop is CASSGDFHEQYF. CDR3 DNA: TGTGCCAGCAGCGGGGACTTCCACGAGCAGTACTTC.

The chain carries TRBV5-1 and TRBJ1-2, with TRBD1 identical over 10 bases. J gave up 1 base and V 4 bases, and 7 bases lay outside the gene matches. Germline V gene data show CDR1 as SGHRS and CDR2 as YFSETQ. The CDR3 length is 16 residues. In nucleotides, the CDR3 is TGCGCCAGCAGCGAGGAGGGGACAGGGGTTAACTATGGCTACACCTTC. Protein product: CASSEEGTGVNYGYTF. The entire variable domain, with the rest obtained from reference TRBV5-1 and TRBJ1-2, is as follows: KAGVTQTPRYLIKTRGQQVTLSCSPISGHRSVSWYQQTPGQGLQFLFEYFSETQRNKGNFPGRFSGRQFSNSRSEMNVSTLELGDSALYLCASSEEGTGVNYGYTFGSGTRLTVV.

V gene TRBV7-9 combines with J gene TRBJ2-3, with 10 bases fitting TRBD2. The V segment lost 6 bases and the J segment 3 bases; nucleotides outside the gene matches: 6. The CDR3 covers 15 residues. The germline V gene encodes CDR1 SEHNR and CDR2 FQNEAQ (reference sequence). The CDR3 DNA sequence: TGTGCCAGCAGGCCCCTAGCGGGAGTAACAGATACGCAGTATTTT. Translation gives CASRPLAGVTDTQYF.

This clone has more than one count but fewer than ten. This chain joins TRBV18 and TRBJ1-1; D remains ambiguous. Deletions cut 6 bases from V and 10 bases from J, with 12 bases between. The CDR3 contains 11 residues. Germline V gene sequence: CDR1 KGHSH, CDR2 LQKENI. DNA of the CDR3: TGTGCCAGCTCTGATCGTTGGGCAGCTTTCTTT. This codes for CASSDRWAAFF.

This clone has just a few counts. The rearrangement joins TRBV7-9 to TRBJ2-3, with 11 bases identical to TRBD2. With V trimmed by 3 bases and J by 1 base, 0 bases remained unmatched. From germline, CDR1 is SEHNR and CDR2 FQNEAQ (reference sequence). The CDR3 totals 15 residues. The CDR3 loop is CASSLTSGGTDTQYF. Written as DNA, the CDR3 is TGTGCCAGCAGCTTGACTAGCGGGGGCACAGATACGCAGTATTTT.

This chain joins TRBV6-5 and TRBJ2-7, with 8 positions matching TRBD2. Germline V gene sequence: CDR1 MNHEY, CDR2 SVGAGI. The J segment lost 7 bases and the V segment lost 2 bases, leaving 7 bases of the junction unmatched. CDR3 size: 14 residues. The CDR3 region has the DNA TGTGCCAGCAGTTACGGAGCGGGGGATTCTGAGCAGTACTTC. Translating gives CASSYGAGDSEQYF.

This clone was observed a handful of times. J is TRBJ2-5 and V is TRBV5-4; possible D gene TRBD1, 6 bases. This CDR3 is built from 15 residues. Looked up from germline, CDR1 is SGHNT and CDR2 is YYREEE (reference sequence). Trimming removed 2 bases at V and 4 bases at J, with 15 bases between. CDR3 coding DNA: TGTGCCAGCAGCTTACCAGGGGATTCGGGAGAGACCCAGTACTTC. It is translated as CASSLPGDSGETQYF.

This clone was found a few times. This chain links TRBV28 with TRBJ2-7, with a weak D call TRBD1 (5 bases). This CDR3 is 12 amino acids long. Germline CDR1 is MDHEN and CDR2 is SYDVKM. Trimming took 6 bases from V and 3 from J, leaving 9 bases between them. CDR3 amino acids: CASRGAGYEQYF. The CDR3 DNA reads as TGTGCCAGCAGAGGGGCAGGCTACGAGCAGTACTTC.

The chain joins TRBV5-1 to TRBJ2-7; D might be TRBD1 (6 bases). This CDR3 is built from 14 residues. The V gene lost 4 bases and the J gene lost 6 bases, with 17 bases spanning the gap. Germline CDR1 reads SGHRS; CDR2 reads YFSETQ. The CDR3 region is CASSPYRENGEQYF. The CDR3 bases are TGCGCCAGCAGCCCCTACAGGGAGAATGGCGAGCAGTACTTC. The full variable domain, in which reference TRBV5-1 and TRBJ2-7 provide the parts outside the CDR3, is KAGVTQTPRYLIKTRGQQVTLSCSPISGHRSVSWYQQTPGQGLQFLFEYFSETQRNKGNFPGRFSGRQFSNSRSEMNVSTLELGDSALYLCASSPYRENGEQYFGPGTRLTVT.

The chain combines TRBV10-3 with TRBJ1-2; TRBD1 aligns across 8 bases. The V segment lost 0 bases and the J segment 4 bases; nucleotides outside the gene matches: 4. There are 15 residues in the CDR3. CDR1 is ENHRY and CDR2 is SYGVKD in the germline V gene. CDR3 nucleotides: TGTGCCATCAGTGAGTCGGAGGACAGGGTCTATGGCTACACCTTC. Amino acids: CAISESEDRVYGYTF.

This clone was counted between two and nine times. The chain is built from TRBV15 and TRBJ2-7, with TRBD2 identical over 10 bases. CDR3 length: 16 residues. CDR1 LNHNV and CDR2 YYDKDF come from the germline V gene (reference sequence). V gave up 1 base and J gave up 1 base; unmatched junction bases: 4. CDR3 DNA sequence: TGTGCCACCAGCAGAGGCGTTAGCGGGGGGTCCTACGAGCAGTACTTC. Residues: CATSRGVSGGSYEQYF.

The chain couples TRBV30 to TRBJ1-5, with D perhaps TRBD1 (6 bases). Looked up from germline, CDR1 is GTSNPN and CDR2 is SVGIG (reference sequence). Between the trimmed V and J ends, which lost 1 base and 6 bases, there was a span of 10 bases. This CDR3 has 13 residues. CDR3 bases: TGTGCCTGGAGTGAGACAGGAGGTCAGCCCCAGCATTTT. It is translated as CAWSETGGQPQHF.

A few counts support this clone. The rearrangement joins TRBV28 to TRBJ1-5; 8 positions match TRBD1. The CDR3 is 15 residues long. Germline V CDR1 and CDR2: MDHEN, SYDVKM. J lost 5 bases, V lost 5 bases, and 8 bases had no gene match. CDR3 in amino acids: CASSTGQGRYQPQHF. Here the CDR3 DNA reads TGTGCCAGCAGTACCGGACAGGGTCGTTATCAGCCCCAGCATTTT.

V is TRBV5-1 and J is TRBJ2-5; TRBD1 might be the D (6 bases). Trimming pared 4 bases from V and 4 bases from J, leaving 14 bases between. The CDR3 sequence is 14 residues long. The V gene's germline CDR1 is SGHRS and CDR2 YFSETQ. This chain's CDR3 is CASSPARGPETQYF. The CDR3 DNA is TGCGCCAGCAGCCCGGCCAGGGGTCCAGAGACCCAGTACTTC.

V and J are TRBV2 and TRBJ2-3; perhaps TRBD1 as D (5 bases). V gave up 8 bases and J gave up 2 bases, with 8 bases separating them. This CDR3 has 12 amino acids. Germline values: CDR1 SNHLY, CDR2 FYNNEI. The CDR3 DNA follows: TGTGCCAGCCGACAGACCACAGATACGCAGTATTTT. Translated, it gives CASRQTTDTQYF. Combining the CDR3 with reference TRBV2 and TRBJ2-3 gives the whole variable domain EPEVTQTPSHQVTQMGQEVILRCVPISNHLYFYWYRQILGQKVEFLVSFYNNEISEKSEIFDDQFSVERPDGSNFTLKIRSTKLEDSAMYFCASRQTTDTQYFGPGTRLTVL.

This clone was observed a few times. The chain carries TRBV18 and TRBJ2-2, with 11 bases fitting TRBD2. The CDR3 extends over 16 amino acids. Germline V gives CDR1 KGHSH, CDR2 LQKENI. Losses at the gene ends were 4 bases for V and 3 bases for J; bases not matched to a gene: 4. The DNA for the CDR3 is TGTGCCAGCTCACTCCTAGCGGGAGGAGACACCGGGGAGCTGTTTTTT. This gives the protein CASSLLAGGDTGELFF.

The chain employs TRBV18 and TRBJ2-5, with D possibly TRBD1 on 6 matching bases. CDR3 size: 16 residues. Germline loops: CDR1 KGHSH, CDR2 LQKENI. V lost 3 bases and J 0 bases, leaving 14 bases between the germline ends. The CDR3 loop is CASSPTGTLYQETQYF. The CDR3 bases are TGTGCCAGCTCACCTACAGGGACGTTGTACCAAGAGACCCAGTACTTC.

The chain is built from TRBV11-2 and TRBJ2-5; the match to TRBD1 covers 11 bases. The CDR3 length is 14 residues. Looked up from germline, CDR1 is SGHAT and CDR2 is FQNNGV. V was pared by 4 bases and J by 5 bases, with 3 bases of the junction left unmatched. Here the CDR3 DNA reads TGTGCCAGCAGCTCCGGGACAGGGGGGGAGACCCAGTACTTC. It is translated as CASSSGTGGETQYF.

This clone was seen a few times. The chain recombines TRBV5-6 with TRBJ2-7; TRBD2 might be the D (5 bases). Germline V lookup: CDR1 SGHDT, CDR2 YYEEEE. The CDR3 runs to 16 residues. Trimming shortened V by 0 bases and J by 1 base, and 14 bases separated the two germline ends. CDR3 coding DNA: TGTGCCAGCAGCTTGGATCCGGAGGCGGGTTCCTACGAGCAGTACTTC. It translates to CASSLDPEAGSYEQYF.

The V call is TRBV7-9, the J call TRBJ1-6, with D possibly matching TRBD1 (6 bases). Germline CDR1 reads SEHNR; CDR2 reads FQNEAQ (reference sequence). V was shortened by 5 bases and J by 8 bases, with 16 bases between the two germline ends. The CDR3 is 15 amino acids. CDR3 sequence (DNA): TGTGCCAGCAGCCTGCACACAGGGCTCGATTCACCCCTCCACTTT. Encoded protein: CASSLHTGLDSPLHF.

The V call is TRBV6-6, the J call TRBJ2-5; D may be TRBD1 (6 bases). This CDR3 is 15 amino acids long. CDR1 MNHNY and CDR2 SVGAGI come from the germline V gene (reference sequence). Trimming cost V 7 bases and J 2 bases, with 17 bases left between them. The CDR3 region has the DNA TGTGCCAGCACCGCCACAGGGACCCGACAAGAGACCCAGTACTTC. Protein: CASTATGTRQETQYF.

V gene TRBV4-3 combines with J gene TRBJ1-2, with a tentative D call TRBD1 (6 bases). This CDR3 spans 16 amino acids. CDR1 is LGHNA, CDR2 YSLEER, per germline. The V gene lost 0 bases and the J gene lost 3 bases, with 14 bases spanning the gap. The DNA for the CDR3 is TGCGCCAGCAGCCAAGACCCGCCGCAGGGGTACTATGGCTACACCTTC. Its translation: CASSQDPPQGYYGYTF.

The chain employs TRBV7-9 and TRBJ1-1; D gene uncertain. CDR3 size: 14 residues. Germline CDR1 is SEHNR and CDR2 is FQNEAQ (reference sequence). V lost 5 bases and J lost 0, with 10 bases in between. CDR3 in amino acids: CASSPRTVNTEAFF. The DNA for the CDR3 is TGTGCCAGCAGCCCGCGGACTGTGAACACTGAAGCTTTCTTT.

The chain employs TRBV11-2 and TRBJ2-1; D ambiguous. The CDR3 has 12 residues. Looked up from germline, CDR1 is SGHAT and CDR2 is FQNNGV. The ends were cut back, 3 bases at V and 9 bases at J, with 9 bases in the middle. The CDR3 DNA sequence: TGTGCCAGCAGCTTGAACGTAGCTGAGCAGTTCTTC. This codes for CASSLNVAEQFF.

The chain is built from TRBV6-5 and TRBJ1-2; no definite D call. The CDR3 is made up of 14 amino acids. Looked up from germline, CDR1 is MNHEY and CDR2 is SVGAGI. Trimming took 4 bases from V and 8 from J, leaving 17 bases between them. CDR3 coding DNA: TGTGCCAGCAGTTTAAAGTATCGCACTCGGGGCTACACCTTC. As protein: CASSLKYRTRGYTF.

The chain has TRBV25-1 and TRBJ2-5, with a tentative D call TRBD1 (5 bases). Trimming cost V 2 bases and J 2 bases, with 15 bases left between them. Germline V CDR1 and CDR2: MGHDK, SYGVNS. CDR3 length: 16 amino acids. This chain's CDR3 is CASSERMDTRQETQYF. The CDR3 DNA sequence: TGTGCCAGCAGTGAAAGGATGGACACTCGACAAGAGACCCAGTACTTC.

CDR3 sequence reads: CASSGRTSGGGYNEQFF. In nucleotides, the CDR3 is TGCGCCAGCAGCGGTAGGACTAGCGGGGGGGGATATAATGAGCAGTTCTTC. V usage is TRBV10-1 and J usage is TRBJ2-1; 15 positions agree with TRBD2. The CDR3 is 17 residues long. Germline V gives CDR1 WNHNN, CDR2 SYGVQD (reference sequence). After removal of 6 bases from V and 7 bases from J, the junction contained 10 bases not matched to a gene.

This chain connects TRBV11-2 to TRBJ2-5; weak D call: TRBD2 (6 bases). V was shortened by 3 bases and J by 5 bases, with 10 bases between the two germline ends. The CDR3 extends over 13 amino acids. Per the germline V gene, CDR1 is SGHAT and CDR2 is FQNNGV. Written as DNA, the CDR3 is TGTGCCAGCAGCTTTTCCAGCGGGGAGACCCAGTACTTC. Translation gives CASSFSSGETQYF.

This clone was seen only a few times. V and J are TRBV7-7 and TRBJ2-5; TRBD1 agrees at 7 bases. CDR3 length equals 13 residues. CDR1 and CDR2 from the germline V gene are SSHAT and FNYEAQ (reference sequence). After removal of 5 bases from V and 9 bases from J, the junction contained 9 bases not matched to a gene. CDR3 residues: CASSADRVEPQYF. The CDR3 DNA reads as TGTGCCAGCAGCGCCGACAGGGTGGAGCCCCAGTACTTC. Full variable domain (outside the CDR3, taken from reference TRBV7-7 and TRBJ2-5): GAGVSQSPRYKVTKRGQDVTLRCDPISSHATLYWYQQALGQGPEFLTYFNYEAQPDKSGLPSDRFSAERPEGSISTLTIQRTEQRDSAMYRCASSADRVEPQYFGPGTRLLVL.